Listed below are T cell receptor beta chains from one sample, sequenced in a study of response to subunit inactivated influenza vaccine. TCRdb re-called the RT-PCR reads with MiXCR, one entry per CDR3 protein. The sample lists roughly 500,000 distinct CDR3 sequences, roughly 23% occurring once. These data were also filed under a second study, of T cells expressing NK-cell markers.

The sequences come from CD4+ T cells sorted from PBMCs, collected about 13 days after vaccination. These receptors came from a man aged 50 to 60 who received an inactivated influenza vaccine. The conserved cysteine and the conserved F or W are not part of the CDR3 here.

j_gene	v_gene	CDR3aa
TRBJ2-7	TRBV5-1	ASSPTDPSYEQY
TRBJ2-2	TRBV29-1	SVAGTSGSAGELF
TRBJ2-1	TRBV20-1	SARVVAGDMNEQF
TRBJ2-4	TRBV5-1	ASSLTGTGAQNIQY
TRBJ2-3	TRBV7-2	ASRNSGTDTQY
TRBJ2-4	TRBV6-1	ASSAQVSAKNIQY
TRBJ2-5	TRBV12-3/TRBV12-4	ASSTGQYQETQY
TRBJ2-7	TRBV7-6	AVGTGGVYEQY
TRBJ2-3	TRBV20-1	SARDVKGALDTQY
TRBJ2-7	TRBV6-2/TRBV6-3	ASSYPRGVSYEQY
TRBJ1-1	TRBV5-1	ASSLRLGADTEAF
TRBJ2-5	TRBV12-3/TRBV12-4	ASSRLAGAETQY
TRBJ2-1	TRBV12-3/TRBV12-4	ASRYTGTGNNEQF
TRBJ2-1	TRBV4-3	ASSHDRGRPYNEQF
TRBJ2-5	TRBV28	ASSSSGTKETQY
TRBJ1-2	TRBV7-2	ASSGDRTLVST
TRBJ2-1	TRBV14	ASSQGDYNEQF
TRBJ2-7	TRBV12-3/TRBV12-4	ASTRHPGPDEQY
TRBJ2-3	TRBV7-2	ASSLGVGRSSTDTQY
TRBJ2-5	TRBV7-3	ASSLIGTGQETQY
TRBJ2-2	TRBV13	ASSRGTGWDTGELF
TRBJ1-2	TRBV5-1	ASSLGRTGGYGYT
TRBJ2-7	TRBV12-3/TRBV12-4	ASSPVPSGGVYEQY
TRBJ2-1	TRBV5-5	ASSLPSGGAHEQF
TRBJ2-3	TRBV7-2	ASSVLGQGKTDTQY
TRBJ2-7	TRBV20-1	SARDKTQYRPYEQY
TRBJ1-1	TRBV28	ASASGTSNTEAF
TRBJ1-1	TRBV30	ACTRDSNTEAF
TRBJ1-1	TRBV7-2	ASSLETEAF
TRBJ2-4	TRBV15	ATSRGQRLAKNIQY
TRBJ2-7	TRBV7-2	ASSLTTYGEQY
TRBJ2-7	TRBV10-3	AISEVGGGYEQY
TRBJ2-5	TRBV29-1	SVETDLQETQY
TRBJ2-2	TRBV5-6	ASDRGYTGELF
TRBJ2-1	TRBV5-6	ASSRGLVRVREQF
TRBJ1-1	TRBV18	ASSPPQGLSTEAF
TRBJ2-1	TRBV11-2	ASTPRGTSGRYQSYNEQF
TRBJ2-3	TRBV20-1	SARVIPGTIGTDTQY
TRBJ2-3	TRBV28	ATGKAGTDTQY
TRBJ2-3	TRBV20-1	SAAGQGGTDTQY
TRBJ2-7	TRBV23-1	ASSHLGQTTYEQY
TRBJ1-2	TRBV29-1	SGWNVYGYT
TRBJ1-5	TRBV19	ASREVGQINQPQH
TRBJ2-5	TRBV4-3	ASSQEPGQGETQY
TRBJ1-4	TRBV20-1	SARRLGEKLF
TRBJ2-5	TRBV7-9	ASSLVPRETQY
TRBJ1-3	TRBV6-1	ASRTGGYSGNTIY
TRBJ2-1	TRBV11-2	ASSSYPSLANSYNEQF
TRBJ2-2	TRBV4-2	ASSQATNTGELF
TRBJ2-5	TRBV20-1	SAGRQGGQTQY
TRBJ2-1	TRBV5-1	ASSRGEKTYNEQF
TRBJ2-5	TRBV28	ASSGTGASRETQY
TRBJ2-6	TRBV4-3	ASSQDLRAPGANVLT
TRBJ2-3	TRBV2	ASSDAVRRSTDTQY
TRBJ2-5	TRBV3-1	ASSQDFTIQETQY